This section outlines one TCR beta chain sequence together with its context. The antigen is unknown. Repertoires were generated with immunoSEQ multiplex PCR, while TCRdb's copy carries only in-frame clones and drops some. Here the sample spans around 140,000 clones, 91% being singletons. Germline V gene lookup returns CDR1 SGHDT and CDR2 YYEEEE. J gave up 6 bases and V 4 bases, and 4 bases lay outside the gene matches. CDR3 length equals 14 residues. Second-dose timings of about 4 or about 12 weeks were pooled. This entry belongs to a study of T cell responses to AZD1222 COVID-19 vaccine. Study results and caveats: Mostly white British, mostly female donors; authors suggested clonal diversity may be underestimated. CD4 TCRs covered the whole spike, strongest at regions 160-218 and 743-854. Unmutated variant regions are reportedly targeted by nearly half of spike-specific TCRs.

This rearrangement joins TRBV5-6 to TRBJ2-1, with 10 bases matching TRBD2. Material: peripheral blood, obtained 28 days after the second AZD1222 dose. The source is an adult who received the AZD1222 COVID-19 vaccine. Here the CDR3 DNA reads TGTGCCAGCAGCCAGACTAGCGGGTTCAATGAGCAGTTCTTC. Its translation is CASSQTSGFNEQFF. The full variable domain, its missing parts supplied by reference TRBV5-6 and TRBJ2-1, is DAGVTQSPTHLIKTRGQQVTLRCSPKSGHDTVSWYQQALGQGPQFIFQYYEEEERQRGNFPDRFSGHQFPNYSSELNVNALLLGDSALYLCASSQTSGFNEQFFGPGTRLTVL.